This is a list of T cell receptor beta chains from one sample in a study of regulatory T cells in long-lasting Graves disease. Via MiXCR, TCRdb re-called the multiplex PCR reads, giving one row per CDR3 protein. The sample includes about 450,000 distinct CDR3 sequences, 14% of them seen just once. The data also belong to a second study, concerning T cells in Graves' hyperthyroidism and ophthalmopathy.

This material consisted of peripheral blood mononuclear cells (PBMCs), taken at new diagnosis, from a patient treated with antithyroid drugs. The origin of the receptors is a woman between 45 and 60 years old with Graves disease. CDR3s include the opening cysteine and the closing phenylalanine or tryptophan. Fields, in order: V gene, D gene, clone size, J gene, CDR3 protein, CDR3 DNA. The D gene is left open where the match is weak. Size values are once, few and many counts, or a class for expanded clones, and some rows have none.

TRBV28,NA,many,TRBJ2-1,CASSPSVGQFF,TGTGCCAGCAGCCCGTCGGTAGGGCAGTTCTTC
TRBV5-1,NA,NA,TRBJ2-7,CASSLPERIHHEQYF,TGCGCCAGCAGCTTGCCGGAGAGGATTCACCACGAGCAGTACTTC
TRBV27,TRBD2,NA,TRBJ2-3,CASSSQLAGSTDTQYF,TGTGCCAGCAGTTCCCAACTAGCGGGGAGCACAGATACGCAGTATTTT
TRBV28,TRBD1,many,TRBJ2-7,CASLDRVVYEQYF,TGTGCCAGCTTGGACAGGGTAGTATACGAGCAGTACTTC
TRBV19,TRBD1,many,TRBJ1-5,CASSLGQGASQPQHF,TGTGCCAGCAGCCTCGGACAGGGGGCGAGTCAGCCCCAGCATTTT
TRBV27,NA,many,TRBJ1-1,CASSLSASVVVAFF,TGTGCCAGCAGTTTATCGGCCTCGGTGGTCGTAGCTTTCTTT
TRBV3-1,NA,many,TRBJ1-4,CASSQSVGPNEKLFF,TGTGCCAGCAGCCAATCTGTCGGCCCTAATGAAAAACTGTTTTTT
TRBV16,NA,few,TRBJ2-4,CASSQPGQLRNIQYF,TGTGCCAGCAGCCAACCGGGACAATTAAGGAACATTCAGTACTTC
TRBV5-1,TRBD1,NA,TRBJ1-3,CASRQTGQGARGNTIYF,TGCGCCAGCAGACAAACTGGACAGGGGGCGCGCGGAAACACCATATATTTT
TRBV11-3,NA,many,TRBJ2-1,CASSLDFGNEQFF,TGTGCCAGCAGCTTAGATTTTGGGAATGAGCAGTTCTTC
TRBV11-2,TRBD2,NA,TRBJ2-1,CASSWGTRGAHNEQFF,TGTGCCAGCAGCTGGGGGACTAGGGGAGCGCACAATGAGCAGTTCTTC
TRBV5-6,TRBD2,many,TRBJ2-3,CASSETSGRATDTQYF,TGTGCCAGCAGCGAAACTAGCGGGAGGGCCACAGATACGCAGTATTTT
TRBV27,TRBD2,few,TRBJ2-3,CASRGLAGSTDTQYF,TGTGCCAGCAGGGGACTAGCGGGATCCACAGATACGCAGTATTTT
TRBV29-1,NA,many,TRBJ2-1,CSVALYNEQFF,TGCAGCGTTGCGCTATACAATGAGCAGTTCTTC
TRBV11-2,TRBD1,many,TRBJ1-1,CASSIGTVTEAFF,TGTGCCAGCAGCATCGGGACAGTCACTGAAGCTTTCTTT
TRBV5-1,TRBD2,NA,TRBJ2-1,CASSFSRTSDYGYFVGDNEQFF,TGCGCCAGCAGCTTCTCCCGGACTAGCGATTACGGCTACTTCGTCGGCGACAATGAGCAGTTCTTC
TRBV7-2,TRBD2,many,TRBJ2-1,CASSYSGASYNEQFF,TGTGCCAGCAGTTATAGCGGGGCTTCCTACAATGAGCAGTTCTTC
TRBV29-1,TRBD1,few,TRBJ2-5,CSARDRGQQETQYF,TGCAGCGCCCGGGACAGGGGGCAGCAAGAGACCCAGTACTTC
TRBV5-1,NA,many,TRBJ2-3,CASSLASASLTDTQYF,TGCGCCAGCAGCTTGGCCAGCGCGTCCCTCACAGATACGCAGTATTTT
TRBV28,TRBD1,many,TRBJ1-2,CASSTGGWGYTF,TGTGCCAGCAGTACAGGGGGTTGGGGCTACACCTTC
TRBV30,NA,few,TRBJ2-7,CARTDASRTYEQYF,TGTGCCCGCACCGATGCTAGCCGTACCTACGAGCAGTACTTC
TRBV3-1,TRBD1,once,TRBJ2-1,CASSERTGGETQFF,TGTGCCAGCAGCGAGAGGACAGGGGGAGAGACCCAGTTCTTC
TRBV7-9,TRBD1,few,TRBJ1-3,CASSNPTGISGNTIYF,TGTGCCAGCAGCAACCCGACAGGGATCTCTGGAAACACCATATATTTT
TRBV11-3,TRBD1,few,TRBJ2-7,CASSLGVTGVNEQYF,TGTGCCAGCAGCTTAGGGGTGACAGGGGTCAACGAGCAGTACTTC
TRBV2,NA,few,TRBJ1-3,CASMGRGNTIYF,TGTGCCAGCATGGGACGAGGAAACACCATATATTTT
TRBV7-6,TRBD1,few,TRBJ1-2,CASSPGYRGHGYTF,TGTGCCAGCAGCCCGGGCTACAGGGGGCACGGCTACACCTTC
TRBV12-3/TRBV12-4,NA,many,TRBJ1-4,CASSLSSGYLTEKLFF,TGTGCCAGCAGTTTAAGTAGTGGGTACCTAACTGAAAAACTGTTTTTT